These 9 T cell receptor beta chains were sequenced from one sample in a study of metastatic and nonmetastatic thyroid tumors (dated by TCRdb to the early 2020s). To prepare the library, PCR was applied. TCRdb names Illumina HiSeq 4000 as the instrument used. The public sequencing data were trimmed at Q25 with fastp and processed into clonotypes with MiXCR by TCRdb, which kept only in-frame beta chains. The sample contains tens of thousands of clones, 24% of them found a single time. The ten largest account for more than 10% of the sample. None of the patients had been given any treatment before thyroid surgery. What was sequenced was tumor tissue. The receptors here all came from a male donor with papillary thyroid cancer or a benign thyroid nodule (not recorded which). Some clones in this sample may be carry-over from other donors' samples.

On this clone: A much larger clone lies one base from this, so it may be a read error. Additional DNA sequences in this sample encode the identical CDR3. J is TRBJ2-6 and V is TRBV4-2; 7 nucleotides line up with TRBD2. CDR3 length: 17 residues. The germline V gene has CDR1 LGHNA and CDR2 YNFKEQ. The CDR3 DNA reads TGTGCAACCAGCAGCACCTGGGGGGGGTCTGGGGCCAACGTCCTTACTTTC. The encoded protein is CATSSTWGGSGANVLTF.

This clone was recorded many times. The gene calls are TRBV7-2 and TRBJ1-2; D is undetermined. The CDR3 covers 15 residues. V was trimmed by 5 bases and J by 5 bases, leaving 18 bases between them. Germline V gene sequence: CDR1 SGHTA, CDR2 FQGNSA. The CDR3 DNA sequence: TGTGCCAGCAGCCCGAGACGGGAGATCTTGTATGGCTACACCTTC. Protein product: CASSPRREILYGYTF. The complete variable domain, with remaining parts taken from reference TRBV7-2 and TRBJ1-2, reads GAGVSQSPSNKVTEKGKDVELRCDPISGHTALYWYRQSLGQGLEFLIYFQGNSAPDKSGLPSDRFSAERTGGSVSTLTIQRTQQEDSAVYLCASSPRREILYGYTFGSGTRLTVV.

This clone has ten or more counts. One base away lies a much larger clone, so this may be a sequencing read error. The J gene is TRBJ2-1, the V gene TRBV2, with D perhaps given as TRBD1 or TRBD2 (5 bases each). This CDR3 is built from 15 residues. V lost 3 bases to trimming and J lost 7 bases, with 16 bases between them. Germline values: CDR1 SNHLY, CDR2 FYNNEI. Here the CDR3 DNA reads TGTGCCAGCAGTGACTGGGGGACGCTAGGGAATGAGCAGTTCTTC. Translation gives CASSDWGTLGNEQFF.

About this clone itself: Sequence at one end of the junction differs from germline and may be a read error. J is TRBJ2-2 and V is TRBV28, with D perhaps matching TRBD1 or TRBD2 (5 bases each). The CDR3 has 15 residues. Germline CDR1 and CDR2: MDHEN and SYDVKM. CDR3 protein: CASSLCWGKVGDLFF. The CDR3 DNA follows: TGTGCCAGCAGTTTATGCTGGGGGAAGGTCGGGGATCTGTTTTTT.

About this clone: An end of the junction does not agree with germline; a read error may underlie this. V gene TRBV18 combines with J gene TRBJ1-2, with 7 bases lining up with TRBD1. The CDR3 totals 16 residues. Germline V gene lookup returns CDR1 KGHSH and CDR2 LQKENI. The CDR3 DNA reads as TGTGTCAGCTCACCACAGTCCCTGGACAGGACCCATGGCTACACCTTC. Residues: CVSSPQSLDRTHGYTF. The full variable domain, its missing parts supplied by reference TRBV18 and TRBJ1-2, is NAGVMQNPRHLVRRRGQEARLRCSPMKGHSHVYWYRQLPEEGLKFMVYLQKENIIDESGMPKERFSAEFPKEGPSILRIQQVVRGDSAAYFCVSSPQSLDRTHGYTFGSGTRLTVV.

V gene TRBV6-5 combines with J gene TRBJ2-3, with 8 bases that match TRBD2. This CDR3 has 17 amino acids. The trim removed 5 bases at V and 5 bases at J, leaving 15 bases unmatched. Germline loops: CDR1 MNHEY, CDR2 SVGAGI. CDR3 nucleotide sequence: TGTGCCAGCAGTCACGAAGCGTCGGGAGGGGAAGGAGATACGCAGTATTTT. This translates into CASSHEASGGEGDTQYF.

This clone has at least ten counts. This chain connects TRBV4-1 to TRBJ2-7; 7 bases match TRBD1. From germline, CDR1 is MGHRA and CDR2 YSYEKL. V dropped 0 bases and J dropped 2; count of bases not matched to a gene: 4. The length of the CDR3 is 15 residues. Here the CDR3 DNA reads TGCGCCAGCAGCCAAGACAGGGGGAAGACCTACGAGCAGTACTTC. Translating gives CASSQDRGKTYEQYF.

This clone was seen only once. The junction departs from germline at one end; a sequencing error may be responsible. This rearrangement joins TRBV20-1 to TRBJ2-2; D ambiguous. Germline V gives CDR1 DFQATT, CDR2 SNEGSKA (reference sequence). The CDR3 has 14 amino acids. The CDR3 protein is CGASSGANTGQLFF. CDR3 coding DNA: TGCGGTGCTAGTTCAGGAGCGAACACCGGGCAGCTGTTTTTT.

This clone has at least ten counts. The chain combines TRBV27 with TRBJ1-2; TRBD1 aligns across 10 bases. Trimming took 5 bases from V and 8 from J; bases not matched to a gene: 8. Per germline, CDR1 MNHEY and CDR2 SMNVEV (reference sequence). The CDR3 has 14 amino acids. CDR3 sequence: CASSTTDRGRGYTF. Here the CDR3 DNA reads TGTGCCAGCAGTACGACCGACAGGGGGCGCGGCTACACCTTC.